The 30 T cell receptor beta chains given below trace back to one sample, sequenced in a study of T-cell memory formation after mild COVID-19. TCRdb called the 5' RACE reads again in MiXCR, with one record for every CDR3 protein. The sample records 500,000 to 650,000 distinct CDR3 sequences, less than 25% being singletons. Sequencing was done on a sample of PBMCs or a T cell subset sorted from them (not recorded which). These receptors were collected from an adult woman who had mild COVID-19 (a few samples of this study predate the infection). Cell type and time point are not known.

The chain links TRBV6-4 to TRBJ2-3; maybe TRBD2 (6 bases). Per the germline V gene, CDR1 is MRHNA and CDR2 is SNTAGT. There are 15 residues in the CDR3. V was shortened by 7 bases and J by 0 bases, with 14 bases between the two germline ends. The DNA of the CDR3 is TGTGCCAGCAAGGCTAGCGACTCTAGCACAGATACGCAGTATTTT. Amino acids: CASKASDSSTDTQYF.

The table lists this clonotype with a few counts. The CDR3 sequence: CASSAWTSNTDTQYF. CDR3 sequence (DNA): TGTGCCAGCAGTGCCTGGACTAGCAACACAGATACGCAGTATTTT. The rearrangement uses TRBV6-4 and TRBJ2-3, with 8 bases fitting TRBD2. Germline V gives CDR1 MRHNA, CDR2 SNTAGT. The CDR3 has 15 amino acids. The V and J ends lost 4 bases and 2 bases, in that order; junction bases with no gene match: 5.

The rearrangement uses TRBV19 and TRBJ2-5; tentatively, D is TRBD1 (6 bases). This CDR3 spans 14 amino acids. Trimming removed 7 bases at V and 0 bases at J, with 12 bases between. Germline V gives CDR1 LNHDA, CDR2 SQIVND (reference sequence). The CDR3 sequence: CASKGHPYQETQYF. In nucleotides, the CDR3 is TGTGCCAGTAAGGGACACCCGTACCAAGAGACCCAGTACTTC.

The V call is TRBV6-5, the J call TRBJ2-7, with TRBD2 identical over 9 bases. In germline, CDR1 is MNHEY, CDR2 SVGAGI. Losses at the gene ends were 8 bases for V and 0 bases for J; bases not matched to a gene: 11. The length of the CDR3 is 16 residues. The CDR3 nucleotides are TGTGCCAGCGGGATGACTAGCGGAAAGAGCTCCTACGAGCAGTACTTC. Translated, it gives CASGMTSGKSSYEQYF.

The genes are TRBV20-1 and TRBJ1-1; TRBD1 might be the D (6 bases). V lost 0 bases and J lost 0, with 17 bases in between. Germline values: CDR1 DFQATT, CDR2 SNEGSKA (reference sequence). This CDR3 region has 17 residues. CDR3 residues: CSARESSDQGMNTEAFF. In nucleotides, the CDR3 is TGCAGTGCTAGAGAGAGCTCAGATCAGGGGATGAACACTGAAGCTTTCTTT.

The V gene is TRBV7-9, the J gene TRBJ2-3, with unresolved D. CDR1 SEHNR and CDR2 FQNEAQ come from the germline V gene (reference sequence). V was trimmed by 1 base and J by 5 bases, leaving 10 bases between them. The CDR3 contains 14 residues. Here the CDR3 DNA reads TGTGCCAGCAGCTTAGAAGGGCCGGAAGATACGCAGTATTTT. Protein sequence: CASSLEGPEDTQYF.

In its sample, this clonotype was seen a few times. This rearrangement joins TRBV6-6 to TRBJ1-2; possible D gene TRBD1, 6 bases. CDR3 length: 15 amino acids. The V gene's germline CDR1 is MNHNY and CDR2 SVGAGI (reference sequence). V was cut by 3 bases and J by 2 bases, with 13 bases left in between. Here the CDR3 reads CASSYDDRSNYGYTF. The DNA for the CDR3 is TGTGCCAGCAGTTATGATGACAGGAGCAACTATGGCTACACCTTC.

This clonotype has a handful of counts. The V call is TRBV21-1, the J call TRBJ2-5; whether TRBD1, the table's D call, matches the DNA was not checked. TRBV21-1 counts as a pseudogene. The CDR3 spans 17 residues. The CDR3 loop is CASSHPLGGKYQETQYF. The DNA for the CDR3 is TGTGCCAGCAGTCACCCATTGGGGGGGAAGTACCAAGAGACCCAGTACTTC.

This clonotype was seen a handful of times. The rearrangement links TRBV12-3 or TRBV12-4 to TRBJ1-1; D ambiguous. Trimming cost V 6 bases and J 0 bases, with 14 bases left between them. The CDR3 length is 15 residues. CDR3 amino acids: CASSQRARVNTEAFF. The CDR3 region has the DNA TGTGCCAGCAGCCAACGGGCCCGAGTGAACACTGAAGCTTTCTTT.

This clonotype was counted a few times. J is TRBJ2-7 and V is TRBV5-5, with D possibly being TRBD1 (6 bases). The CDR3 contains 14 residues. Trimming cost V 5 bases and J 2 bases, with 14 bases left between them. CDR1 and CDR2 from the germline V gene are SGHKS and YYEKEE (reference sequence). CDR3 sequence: CASRWGQGPYEQYF. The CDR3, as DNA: TGTGCCAGCAGATGGGGACAAGGGCCCTACGAGCAGTACTTC.

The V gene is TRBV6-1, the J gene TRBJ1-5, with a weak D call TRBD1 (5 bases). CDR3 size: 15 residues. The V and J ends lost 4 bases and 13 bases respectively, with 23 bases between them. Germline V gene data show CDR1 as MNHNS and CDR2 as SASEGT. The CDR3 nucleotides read TGTGCCAGCAGTGGGAGGACAATACATACCCGGGCTCAGCATTTT. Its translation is CASSGRTIHTRAQHF.

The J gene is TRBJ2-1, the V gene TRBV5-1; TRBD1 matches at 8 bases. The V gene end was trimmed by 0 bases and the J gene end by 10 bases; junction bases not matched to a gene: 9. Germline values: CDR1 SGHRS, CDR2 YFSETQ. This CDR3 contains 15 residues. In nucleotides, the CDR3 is TGCGCCAGCAGCTTGGGGACAGGGTTAACAGGCGAGCAGTTCTTC. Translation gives CASSLGTGLTGEQFF. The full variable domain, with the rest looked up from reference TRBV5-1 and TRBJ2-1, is KAGVTQTPRYLIKTRGQQVTLSCSPISGHRSVSWYQQTPGQGLQFLFEYFSETQRNKGNFPGRFSGRQFSNSRSEMNVSTLELGDSALYLCASSLGTGLTGEQFFGPGTRLTVL.

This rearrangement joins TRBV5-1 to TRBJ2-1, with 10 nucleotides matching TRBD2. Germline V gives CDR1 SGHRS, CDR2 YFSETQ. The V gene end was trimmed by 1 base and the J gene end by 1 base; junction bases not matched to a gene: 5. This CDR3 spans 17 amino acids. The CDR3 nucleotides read TGCGCCAGCAGCTTGACGGTTAGCGGGGGGTCCTACAATGAGCAGTTCTTC. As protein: CASSLTVSGGSYNEQFF. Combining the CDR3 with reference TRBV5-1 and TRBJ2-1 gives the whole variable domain KAGVTQTPRYLIKTRGQQVTLSCSPISGHRSVSWYQQTPGQGLQFLFEYFSETQRNKGNFPGRFSGRQFSNSRSEMNVSTLELGDSALYLCASSLTVSGGSYNEQFFGPGTRLTVL.

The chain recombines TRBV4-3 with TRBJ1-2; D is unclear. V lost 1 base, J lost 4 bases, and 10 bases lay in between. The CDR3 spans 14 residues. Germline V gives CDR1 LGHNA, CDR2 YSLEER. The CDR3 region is CASSQVRNFYGYTF. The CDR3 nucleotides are TGCGCCAGCAGCCAAGTACGCAACTTCTATGGCTACACCTTC.

The CDR3 reads CASSYLTGGTEAFF. Here the CDR3 DNA reads TGTGCCAGCAGTTACCTGACAGGGGGGACTGAAGCTTTCTTT. The chain is built from TRBV6-5 and TRBJ1-1, with 9 bases fitting TRBD1. The trim removed 2 bases at V and 5 bases at J, leaving 3 bases unmatched. Per the germline V gene, CDR1 is MNHEY and CDR2 is SVGAGI. The CDR3 covers 14 residues.

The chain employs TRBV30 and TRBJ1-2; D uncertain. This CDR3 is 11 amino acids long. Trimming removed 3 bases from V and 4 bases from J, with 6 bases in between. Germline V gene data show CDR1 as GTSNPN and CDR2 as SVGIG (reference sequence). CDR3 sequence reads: CAWRTAYGYTF. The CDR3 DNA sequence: TGTGCCTGGAGGACGGCCTATGGCTACACCTTC.

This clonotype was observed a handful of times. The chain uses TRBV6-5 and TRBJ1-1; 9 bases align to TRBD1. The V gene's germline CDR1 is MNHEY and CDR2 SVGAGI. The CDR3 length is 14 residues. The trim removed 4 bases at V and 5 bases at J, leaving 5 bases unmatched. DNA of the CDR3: TGTGCCAGCAGTTCTACTGGACAGGGGACTGAAGCTTTCTTT. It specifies CASSSTGQGTEAFF.

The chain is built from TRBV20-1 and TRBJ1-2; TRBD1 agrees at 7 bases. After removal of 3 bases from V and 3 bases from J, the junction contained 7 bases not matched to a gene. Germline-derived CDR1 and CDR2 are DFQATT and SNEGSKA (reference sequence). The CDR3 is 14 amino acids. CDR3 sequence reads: CSASDREFYYGYTF. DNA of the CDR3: TGCAGTGCTAGCGACAGGGAGTTTTACTATGGCTACACCTTC.

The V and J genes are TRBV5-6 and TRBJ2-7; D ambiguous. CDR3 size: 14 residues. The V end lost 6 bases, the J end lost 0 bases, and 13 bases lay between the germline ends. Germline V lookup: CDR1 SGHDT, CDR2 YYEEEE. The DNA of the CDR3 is TGTGCCAGCACCGACCTGGGCTACTCCTACGAGCAGTACTTC. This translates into CASTDLGYSYEQYF.

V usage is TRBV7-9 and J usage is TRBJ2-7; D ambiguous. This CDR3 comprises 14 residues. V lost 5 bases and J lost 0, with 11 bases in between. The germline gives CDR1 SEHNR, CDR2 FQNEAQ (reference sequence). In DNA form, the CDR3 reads TGTGCCAGCAGCCCTACAGCGTCCTCCTACGAGCAGTACTTC. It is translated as CASSPTASSYEQYF.

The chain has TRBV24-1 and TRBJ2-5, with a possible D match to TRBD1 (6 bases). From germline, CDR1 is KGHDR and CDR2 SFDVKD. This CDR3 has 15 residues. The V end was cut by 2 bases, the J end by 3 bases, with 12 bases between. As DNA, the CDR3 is TGTGCCACCAGTGATTCCGGGACACCGAAAGAGACCCAGTACTTC. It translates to CATSDSGTPKETQYF.

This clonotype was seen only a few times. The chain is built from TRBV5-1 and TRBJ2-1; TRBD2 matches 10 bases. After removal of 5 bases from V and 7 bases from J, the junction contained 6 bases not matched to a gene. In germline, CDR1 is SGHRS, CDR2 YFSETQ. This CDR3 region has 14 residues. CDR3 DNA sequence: TGCGCCAGCAGGTTAGCGGGGGGAAGGAATGAGCAGTTCTTC. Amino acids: CASRLAGGRNEQFF.

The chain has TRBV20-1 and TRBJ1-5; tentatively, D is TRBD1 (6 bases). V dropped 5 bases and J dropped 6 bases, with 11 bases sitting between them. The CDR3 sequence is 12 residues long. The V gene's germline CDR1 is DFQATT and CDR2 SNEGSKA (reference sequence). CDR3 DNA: TGCAGTGCTGAACAGGGTAGTCAGCCCCAGCATTTT. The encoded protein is CSAEQGSQPQHF.

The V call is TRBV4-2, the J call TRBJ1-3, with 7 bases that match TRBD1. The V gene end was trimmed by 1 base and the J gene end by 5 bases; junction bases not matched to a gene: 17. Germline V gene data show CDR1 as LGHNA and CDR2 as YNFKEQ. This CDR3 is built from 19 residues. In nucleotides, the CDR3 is TGTGCCAGCAGCCAAGGCACCCCTTGGACAGGAGGAGCGAGAAACACCATATATTTT. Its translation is CASSQGTPWTGGARNTIYF.

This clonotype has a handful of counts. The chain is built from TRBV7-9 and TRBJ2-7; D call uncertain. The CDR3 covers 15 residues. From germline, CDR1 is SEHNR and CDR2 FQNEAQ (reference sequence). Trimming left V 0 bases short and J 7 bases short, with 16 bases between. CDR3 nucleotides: TGTGCCAGCAGCTTAGCGGGCCGGTCGATTCGGGAGCAGTACTTC. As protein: CASSLAGRSIREQYF.

The DNA of the CDR3 is TGTGCCAGCAGCTGGAGACAGGGGGGGACTGAAGCTTTCTTT. It codes for CASSWRQGGTEAFF. The chain employs TRBV5-5 and TRBJ1-1; 9 nucleotides match TRBD1. Germline V lookup: CDR1 SGHKS, CDR2 YYEKEE (reference sequence). The CDR3 has 14 residues. Germline trimming cut 3 bases from V and 5 bases from J; bases unmatched to any gene: 5.

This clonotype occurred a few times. The CDR3 region has the DNA TGTGCCAGCTCGTCGAGCGGGACCAGGGGCTACGAGCAGTACTTC. This sequence encodes CASSSSGTRGYEQYF. V gene TRBV18 combines with J gene TRBJ2-7, with a tentative D call TRBD2 (7 bases). Trimming cost V 6 bases and J 3 bases, with 18 bases left between them. CDR1 and CDR2 from the germline V gene are KGHSH and LQKENI. The CDR3 totals 15 residues.

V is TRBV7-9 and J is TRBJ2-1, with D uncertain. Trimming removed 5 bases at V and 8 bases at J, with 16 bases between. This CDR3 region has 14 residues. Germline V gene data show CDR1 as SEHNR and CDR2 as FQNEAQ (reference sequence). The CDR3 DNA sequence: TGTGCCAGCAGCCCCTGGAAGATTGGGGATGAGCAGTTCTTC. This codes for CASSPWKIGDEQFF. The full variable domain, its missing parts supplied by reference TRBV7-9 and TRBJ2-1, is DTGVSQNPRHKITKRGQNVTFRCDPISEHNRLYWYRQTLGQGPEFLTYFQNEAQLEKSRLLSDRFSAERPKGSFSTLEIQRTEQGDSAMYLCASSPWKIGDEQFFGPGTRLTVL.

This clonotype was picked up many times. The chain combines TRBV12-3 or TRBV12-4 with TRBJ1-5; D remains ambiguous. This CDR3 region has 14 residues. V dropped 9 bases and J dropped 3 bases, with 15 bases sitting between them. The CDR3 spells CASMGMAYNQPQHF. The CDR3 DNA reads TGTGCCAGTATGGGGATGGCCTACAATCAGCCCCAGCATTTT.

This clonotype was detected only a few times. The CDR3 loop is CASSQDSGRYSYEQYF. The CDR3, as DNA: TGTGCCAGCAGCCAAGATAGCGGTCGATACTCCTACGAGCAGTACTTC. The rearrangement joins TRBV4-2 to TRBJ2-7; a weak D match, TRBD2 (6 bases). Per germline, CDR1 LGHNA and CDR2 YNFKEQ. There are 16 residues in the CDR3. Trimming removed 0 bases from V and 0 bases from J, with 12 bases in between.